This TCR beta chain was sequenced during a study of CD8 T cells in ankylosing spondylitis. The study, taken as a whole, reports: What seemed typical of ankylosing spondylitis blood was a TCR beta motif built from eight highly homologous variants.

The germline CDR1 and CDR2 sequences are LGHNA and YSLEER. Germline trimming cut 3 bases from V and 5 bases from J; bases unmatched to any gene: 9. CDR3 length: 17 amino acids. Each CDR3 protein gets one entry after TCRdb re-called the 5' RACE reads with MiXCR. The sample contains approximately 520,000 distinct CDR3 sequences, approximately 5% of which appear only once. This clonotype was counted many times. Its antigen is not known. The clonotype was recovered from a male donor with ankylosing spondylitis. The chain has TRBV4-3 and TRBJ1-5, with TRBD1 matching over 11 bases. The sequenced material came from blood, either unsorted or a sorted T cell fraction (not recorded which). CDR3 sequence (DNA): TGCGCCAGCAGCCATTCAACACCGGGACAGGGGGATCAGCCCCAGCATTTT. Translated: CASSHSTPGQGDQPQHF.